One and the same sample provided the 6 T cell receptor beta chains below, sequenced in a study of blood T cell repertoires in COVID-19 (dated by TCRdb to about 2020). Receptor libraries were prepared by the immunoSEQ multiplex PCR assay. This immuneACCESS table, as held by TCRdb, lists in-frame sequences with V and J called but not all clones. Of the missing ones, under half trace to an unresolved V gene in checked studies; the others have no known cause. This sample is represented by about 250,000 clones; around nine tenths of them were singletons. The ten largest clones take up around 3.3% of the sample. The specimen was peripheral blood. These receptors were taken from a man aged 18 to 29 with active or convalescent COVID-19.

J is TRBJ2-5 and V is TRBV18; D is perhaps TRBD1 (6 bases). Trimming took 4 bases from V and 0 from J, leaving 12 bases between them. Germline assignment: CDR1 KGHSH and CDR2 LQKENI. The CDR3 has 15 amino acids. In DNA, the CDR3 is TGTGCCAGCTCACTAAACCGGGACAACCAAGAGACCCAGTACTTC. It is translated as CASSLNRDNQETQYF.

This clone has a single count. This chain links TRBV27 with TRBJ1-1; no definite D call. Germline CDR1 is MNHEY and CDR2 is SMNVEV (reference sequence). V shed 2 bases and J shed 5 bases, with 9 bases lying between them. CDR3 length equals 13 residues. The CDR3 nucleotides read TGTGCCAGCAGTTTAAGAAGCGGGACTGAAGCTTTCTTT. Amino acid sequence: CASSLRSGTEAFF.

This clone was detected once. The chain carries TRBV5-1 and TRBJ2-7, with a tentative D call TRBD1 (6 bases). Trimming removed 4 bases at V and 3 bases at J, with 14 bases between. The CDR3 contains 14 residues. Germline values: CDR1 SGHRS, CDR2 YFSETQ. The CDR3 is CASSRNRDNYEQYF. The CDR3 nucleotides are TGCGCCAGCAGCAGGAACAGGGATAACTACGAGCAGTACTTC.

The genes are TRBV19 and TRBJ2-7, with 12 bases matching TRBD2. This CDR3 spans 14 amino acids. Germline-derived CDR1 and CDR2 are LNHDA and SQIVND (reference sequence). V shed 5 bases, J shed 6 bases, and the junction held 5 bases outside the gene matches. This chain's CDR3 is CASSSLAGGIEQYF. CDR3 DNA: TGTGCCAGTAGTTCGCTAGCGGGAGGGATCGAGCAGTACTTC.

This clone was picked up a small number of times. This chain joins TRBV9 and TRBJ1-3; D is unresolved. The V end was cut by 0 bases, the J end by 1 base, with 11 bases between. This CDR3 region has 16 residues. Per the germline V gene, CDR1 is SGDLS and CDR2 is YYNGEE. This CDR3 is CASSVAGGLSGNTIYF. The CDR3 DNA sequence: TGTGCCAGCAGCGTAGCGGGCGGGCTGTCTGGAAACACCATATATTTT.

J is TRBJ1-2 and V is TRBV27; no firm D call. Looked up from germline, CDR1 is MNHEY and CDR2 is SMNVEV (reference sequence). The ends were cut back, 10 bases at V and 4 bases at J, with 10 bases in the middle. This CDR3 has 11 amino acids. The CDR3 coding sequence is TGTGCCACCTTAGCTATCTATGGCTACACCTTC. This encodes CATLAIYGYTF.